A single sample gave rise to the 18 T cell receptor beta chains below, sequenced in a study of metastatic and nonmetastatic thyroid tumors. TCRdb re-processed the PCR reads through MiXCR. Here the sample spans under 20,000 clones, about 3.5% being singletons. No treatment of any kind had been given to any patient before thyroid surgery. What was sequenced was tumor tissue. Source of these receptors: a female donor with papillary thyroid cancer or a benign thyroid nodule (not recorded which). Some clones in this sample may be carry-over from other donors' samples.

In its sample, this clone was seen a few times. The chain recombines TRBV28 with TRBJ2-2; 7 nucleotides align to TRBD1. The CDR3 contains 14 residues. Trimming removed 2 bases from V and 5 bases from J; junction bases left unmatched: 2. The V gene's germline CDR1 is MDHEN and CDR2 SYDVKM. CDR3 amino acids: CASSLGTVTGELFF. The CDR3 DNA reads TGTGCCAGCAGTTTAGGGACAGTTACCGGGGAGCTGTTTTTT. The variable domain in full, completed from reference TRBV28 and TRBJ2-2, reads DVKVTQSSRYLVKRTGEKVFLECVQDMDHENMFWYRQDPGLGLRLIYFSYDVKMKEKGDIPEGYSVSREKKERFSLILESASTNQTSMYLCASSLGTVTGELFFGEGSRLTVL.

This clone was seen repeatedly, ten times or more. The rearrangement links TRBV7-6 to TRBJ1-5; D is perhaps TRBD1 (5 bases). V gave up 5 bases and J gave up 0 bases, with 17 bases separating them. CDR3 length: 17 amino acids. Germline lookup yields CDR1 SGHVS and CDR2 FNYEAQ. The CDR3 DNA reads TGTGCCAGCAGCCTACGACAATATGGGGCTAGCAATCAGCCCCAGCATTTT. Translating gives CASSLRQYGASNQPQHF. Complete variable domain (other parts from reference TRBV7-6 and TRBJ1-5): GAGVSQSPRYKVTKRGQDVALRCDPISGHVSLYWYRQALGQGPEFLTYFNYEAQQDKSGLPNDRFSAERPEGSISTLTIQRTEQRDSAMYRCASSLRQYGASNQPQHFGDGTRLSIL.

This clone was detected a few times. CDR3 region: CASTRRYSGSRYEQFF. CDR3 nucleotides: TGTGCCAGCACCAGGAGGTATAGCGGGAGTAGGTATGAGCAGTTCTTC. V gene TRBV6-2 or TRBV6-3 combines with J gene TRBJ2-1; 9 nucleotides line up with TRBD2. The CDR3 is 16 residues long. V gave up 7 bases and J gave up 8 bases; unmatched junction bases: 15. Germline CDR1 reads MNHEY; CDR2 reads SVGEGT.

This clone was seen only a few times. CDR3 protein: CASSIRGRETQYF. CDR3 nucleotides: TGTGCCAGTAGTATCCGCGGAAGAGAGACCCAGTACTTC. The rearrangement joins TRBV19 to TRBJ2-5; D remains ambiguous. The germline V gene encodes CDR1 LNHDA and CDR2 SQIVND (reference sequence). The V end was cut by 3 bases, the J end by 4 bases, with 9 bases between. This CDR3 is built from 13 residues.

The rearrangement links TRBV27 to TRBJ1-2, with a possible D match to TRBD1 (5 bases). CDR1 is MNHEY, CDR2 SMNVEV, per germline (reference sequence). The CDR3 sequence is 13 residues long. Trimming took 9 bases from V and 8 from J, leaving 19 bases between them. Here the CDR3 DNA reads TGTGCCAGTGCACACGGGCGACGGGACGGCTACACCTTC. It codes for CASAHGRRDGYTF.

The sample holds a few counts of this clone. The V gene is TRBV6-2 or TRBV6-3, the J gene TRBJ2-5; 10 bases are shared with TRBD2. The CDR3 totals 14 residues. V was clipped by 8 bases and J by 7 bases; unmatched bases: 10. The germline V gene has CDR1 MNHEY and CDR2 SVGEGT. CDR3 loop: CASAPQAGGMTQYF. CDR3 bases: TGTGCCAGCGCACCACAAGCGGGGGGGATGACCCAGTACTTC.

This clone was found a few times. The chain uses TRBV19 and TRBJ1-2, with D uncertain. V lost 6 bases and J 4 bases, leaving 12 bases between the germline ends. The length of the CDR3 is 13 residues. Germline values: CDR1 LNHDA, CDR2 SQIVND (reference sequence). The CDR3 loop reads CASRATDSYGYTF. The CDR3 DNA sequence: TGTGCCAGTAGGGCGACGGATTCCTATGGCTACACCTTC.

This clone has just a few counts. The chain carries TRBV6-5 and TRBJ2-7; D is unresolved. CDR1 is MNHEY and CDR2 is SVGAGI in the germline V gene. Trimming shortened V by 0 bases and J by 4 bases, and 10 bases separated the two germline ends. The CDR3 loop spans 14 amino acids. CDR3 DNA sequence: TGTGCCAGCAGTTACTCGCGGCTTTTATACGAGCAGTACTTC. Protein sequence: CASSYSRLLYEQYF.

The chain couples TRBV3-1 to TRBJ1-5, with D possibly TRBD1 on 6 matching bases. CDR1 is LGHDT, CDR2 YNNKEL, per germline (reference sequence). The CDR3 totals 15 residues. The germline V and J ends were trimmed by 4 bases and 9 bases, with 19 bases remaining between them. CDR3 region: CASSPGADIKSPQHF. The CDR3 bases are TGTGCCAGCAGCCCAGGGGCGGACATTAAATCGCCCCAGCATTTT.

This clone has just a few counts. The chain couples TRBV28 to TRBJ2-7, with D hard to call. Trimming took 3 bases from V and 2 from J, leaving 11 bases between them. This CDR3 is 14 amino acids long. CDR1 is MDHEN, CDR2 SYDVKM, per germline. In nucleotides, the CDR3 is TGTGCCAGCAGTTTCCACGGCAGACCCTACGAGCAGTACTTC. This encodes CASSFHGRPYEQYF.

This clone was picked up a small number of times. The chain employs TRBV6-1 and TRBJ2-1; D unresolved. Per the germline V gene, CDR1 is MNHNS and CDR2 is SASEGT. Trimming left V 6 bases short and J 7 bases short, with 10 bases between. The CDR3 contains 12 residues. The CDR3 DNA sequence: TGTGCCAGCAGAAGTTGGAATAATGAGCAGTTCTTC. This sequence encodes CASRSWNNEQFF.

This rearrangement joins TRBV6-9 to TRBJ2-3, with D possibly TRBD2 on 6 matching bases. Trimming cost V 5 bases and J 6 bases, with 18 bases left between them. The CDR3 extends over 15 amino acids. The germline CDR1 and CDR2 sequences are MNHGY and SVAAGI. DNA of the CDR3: TGTGCCAGCAGTGAACGATACGGGAGTTGGGATACGCAGTATTTT. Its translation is CASSERYGSWDTQYF.

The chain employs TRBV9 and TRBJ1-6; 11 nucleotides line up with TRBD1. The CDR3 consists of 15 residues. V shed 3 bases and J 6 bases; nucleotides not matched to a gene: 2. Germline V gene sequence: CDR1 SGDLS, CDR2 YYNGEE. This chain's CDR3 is CASSGGQGANSPLHF. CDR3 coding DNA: TGTGCCAGCAGCGGAGGACAGGGGGCTAATTCACCCCTCCACTTT.

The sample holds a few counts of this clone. CDR3: CASSFDAISGNTIYF. The CDR3 nucleotides are TGTGCCAGCAGCTTTGACGCAATCTCTGGAAACACCATATATTTT. The rearrangement joins TRBV11-3 to TRBJ1-3; D unclear. Germline V gives CDR1 SGHNT, CDR2 YENEEA. This CDR3 contains 15 residues. Trimming pared 3 bases from V and 0 bases from J, leaving 9 bases between.

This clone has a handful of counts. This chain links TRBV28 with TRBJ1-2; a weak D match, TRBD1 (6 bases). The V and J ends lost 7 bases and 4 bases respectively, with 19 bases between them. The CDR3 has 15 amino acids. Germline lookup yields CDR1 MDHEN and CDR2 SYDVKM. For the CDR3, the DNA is TGTGCCAGCACCTTAGGGGGAGGGGGGCCCTATGGCTACACCTTC. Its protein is CASTLGGGGPYGYTF.

The CDR3 region has the DNA TGTGCCAGTCGGAGACTAGCGGGAAGTTACGAGCAGTACTTC. Its translation is CASRRLAGSYEQYF. This chain connects TRBV27 to TRBJ2-7; 11 bases line up with TRBD2. The CDR3 sequence is 14 residues long. V dropped 9 bases and J dropped 4; count of bases not matched to a gene: 8. Germline V lookup: CDR1 MNHEY, CDR2 SMNVEV (reference sequence).

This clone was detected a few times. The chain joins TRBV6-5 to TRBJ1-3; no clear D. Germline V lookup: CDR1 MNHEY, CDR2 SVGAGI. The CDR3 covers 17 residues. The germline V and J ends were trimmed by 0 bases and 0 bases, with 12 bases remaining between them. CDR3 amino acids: CASSYSGPTNSGNTIYF. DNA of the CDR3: TGTGCCAGCAGTTACTCGGGTCCGACCAACTCTGGAAACACCATATATTTT.

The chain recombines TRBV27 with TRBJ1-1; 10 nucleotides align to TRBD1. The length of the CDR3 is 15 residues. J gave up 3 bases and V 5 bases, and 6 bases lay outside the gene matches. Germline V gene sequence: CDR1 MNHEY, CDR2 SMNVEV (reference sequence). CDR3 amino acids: CASSPRTGGDTEAFF. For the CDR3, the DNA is TGTGCCAGCAGTCCCCGGACAGGGGGGGACACTGAAGCTTTCTTT.